The 7 T cell receptor beta chains given below trace back to one sample, sequenced in a study of cytomegalovirus exposure and HLA in healthy donors. Researchers ran the PCR with 60 Vbeta and 13 Jbeta primers. Produced via immunoSEQ multiplex PCR; TCRdb's table is partial and in-frame only. This repertoire includes about 130,000 clones. Sequenced input: PBMCs. All receptors derive from a man between 18 and 29 years old in good health and CMV-seronegative.

The chain carries TRBV18 and TRBJ1-4; D might be TRBD1 (5 bases). The ends were cut back, 3 bases at V and 0 bases at J, with 17 bases in the middle. CDR1 KGHSH and CDR2 LQKENI come from the germline V gene. The CDR3 totals 18 residues. The CDR3 DNA follows: TGTGCCAGCTCACCCCGAATCGGGGGTTGGTCAACTAATGAAAAACTGTTTTTT. Protein: CASSPRIGGWSTNEKLFF.

J is TRBJ2-5 and V is TRBV7-9, with 7 bases lining up with TRBD1. There are 14 residues in the CDR3. CDR1 and CDR2 from the germline V gene are SEHNR and FQNEAQ (reference sequence). V gave up 3 bases and J gave up 2 bases; unmatched junction bases: 3. CDR3 sequence (DNA): TGTGCCAGCAGCTTTACGGGACAGCAAGAGACCCAGTACTTC. Encoded protein: CASSFTGQQETQYF.

Comment on this clone: The same CDR3 also results from other DNA sequences found in this sample. The V and J genes are TRBV7-9 and TRBJ2-7; D gene uncertain. V lost 5 bases and J lost 3, with 5 bases in between. CDR1 SEHNR and CDR2 FQNEAQ come from the germline V gene (reference sequence). This CDR3 is built from 11 residues. This chain's CDR3 is CASSLNYEQYF. In DNA form, the CDR3 reads TGTGCCAGCAGCCTTAACTACGAGCAGTACTTC.

The chain combines TRBV6-5 with TRBJ2-5; a weak D match, TRBD1 (6 bases). The CDR3 consists of 12 residues. V dropped 6 bases and J dropped 5 bases, with 10 bases sitting between them. Germline V gene sequence: CDR1 MNHEY, CDR2 SVGAGI. The CDR3 DNA sequence: TGTGCCAGCAGGACAGGAAAGGAGACCCAGTACTTC. Residues: CASRTGKETQYF.

The V call is TRBV4-1, the J call TRBJ1-5; TRBD1 agrees at 7 bases. Germline values: CDR1 MGHRA, CDR2 YSYEKL. Losses at the gene ends were 3 bases for V and 0 bases for J; bases not matched to a gene: 11. The CDR3 length is 18 residues. The CDR3 region has the DNA TGCGCCAGCAGCCAGGCCACCCGACAGGGTTATAGCAATCAGCCCCAGCATTTT. Encoded protein: CASSQATRQGYSNQPQHF.

The J gene is TRBJ1-3, the V gene TRBV7-6, with TRBD1 identical over 11 bases. Germline trimming cut 5 bases from V and 4 bases from J; bases unmatched to any gene: 4. The CDR3 loop spans 15 amino acids. The germline V gene has CDR1 SGHVS and CDR2 FNYEAQ. The DNA for the CDR3 is TGTGCCAGCAGCCTATGGACAGGGGGCGGAAACACCATATATTTT. Translated: CASSLWTGGGNTIYF.

The chain has TRBV5-1 and TRBJ2-5, with 7 bases identical to TRBD2. TRBJ2-7 matches the DNA end more closely, so the J call is doubtful. CDR3 length: 14 residues. The germline V gene encodes CDR1 SGHRS and CDR2 YFSETQ. The CDR3 region has the DNA TGCGCCAGCAGCAAAGCGGGACGGACTTACGAGCAGTACTTC. This gives the protein CASSKAGRTYEQYF.